Sequencing of this T cell receptor (beta chain) was carried out in a study of shared clonotypes between healthy human individuals. The germline CDR1 and CDR2 sequences are MNHEY and SMNVEV (reference sequence). Trimming took 6 bases from V and 8 from J, leaving 19 bases between them. The CDR3 has 15 amino acids. Naive-designated CD8 cells lacked CD45RO, were positively enriched for CCR7, and omitted terminally differentiated effector memory CD45RA+ cells. Concerning this clone: The antigen is unknown.

Study conclusions and caveats: Estimated richness values were generally larger in naive subsets than in memory subsets. Only blood was sampled, and tissue TCR repertoires likely differ from blood ones. Donor scarcity curtailed the genetic and exposure-history diversity represented herein.

Several immunoSEQ plates held equal portions of the genomic DNA taken from each subset. Here immunoSEQ multiplex PCR was the method, and the copy in TCRdb shows in-frame clones only, minus some. The data contain hundreds of thousands of clones, 95% to 96% of them seen just once; the ten biggest clones take up about 0.12%. What was sequenced was naive CD8+ T cells sorted from blood. The sequence was collected from a woman aged 25-40 years in good health. The V call is TRBV27, the J call TRBJ1-4, with unresolved D. CDR3 amino acids: CASRVQGFAKEKLFF. DNA for the CDR3: TGTGCCAGCAGGGTCCAAGGGTTTGCGAAAGAAAAACTGTTTTTT.